These 29 T cell receptor beta chains were sequenced from one sample in a study of cytomegalovirus exposure and HLA in healthy donors. PCR used 60 Vbeta primers and 13 Jbeta primers. Clones were sequenced by immunoSEQ multiplex PCR, and TCRdb holds only the in-frame ones, with some missing. The table lists under 200,000 clones, 60% to 80% of them singletons. Material for sequencing was PBMCs. The receptors come from a male donor in good health and CMV-seronegative.

The chain joins TRBV7-9 to TRBJ2-7; 10 nucleotides align to TRBD1. The CDR3 has 14 residues. Unmatched junction bases numbered 2, after V lost 3 bases and J lost 3 bases. In germline, CDR1 is SEHNR, CDR2 FQNEAQ (reference sequence). The CDR3: CASSLGQGNYEQYF. The CDR3 DNA is TGTGCCAGCAGCTTGGGACAGGGGAACTACGAGCAGTACTTC.

The chain has TRBV6-5 and TRBJ2-7; 7 positions agree with TRBD2. V shed 5 bases and J 2 bases; nucleotides not matched to a gene: 6. The V gene's germline CDR1 is MNHEY and CDR2 SVGAGI. The CDR3 spans 14 residues. CDR3 nucleotides: TGTGCCAGCAGTGCCTTACGGGGGGCCTACGAGCAGTACTTC. This gives the protein CASSALRGAYEQYF.

This clone was recorded only once. The chain recombines TRBV19 with TRBJ2-7, with 9 bases aligning to TRBD1. The germline V gene has CDR1 LNHDA and CDR2 SQIVND (reference sequence). The CDR3 runs to 11 residues. This CDR3 is CVQTGGYEQYF. The CDR3 DNA reads TGTGTCCAGACAGGGGGCTACGAGCAGTACTTC.

This clone was found a few times. The gene calls are TRBV7-2 and TRBJ2-1; D is undetermined. Trimming removed 0 bases from V and 8 bases from J, with 8 bases in between. There are 13 residues in the CDR3. CDR1 is SGHTA, CDR2 FQGNSA, per germline. CDR3 sequence reads: CASSLASLDEQFF. The CDR3 region has the DNA TGTGCCAGCAGCTTAGCGAGCCTGGATGAGCAGTTCTTC. The full variable domain, in which reference TRBV7-2 and TRBJ2-1 provide the parts outside the CDR3, is GAGVSQSPSNKVTEKGKDVELRCDPISGHTALYWYRQSLGQGLEFLIYFQGNSAPDKSGLPSDRFSAERTGGSVSTLTIQRTQQEDSAVYLCASSLASLDEQFFGPGTRLTVL.

This clone has just one count. The chain joins TRBV28 to TRBJ1-2; 7 bases match TRBD1. Per the germline V gene, CDR1 is MDHEN and CDR2 is SYDVKM. The CDR3 totals 15 residues. The V gene end was trimmed by 3 bases and the J gene end by 7 bases; junction bases not matched to a gene: 11. This CDR3 reads CASSLIGRQGGGYTF. The CDR3 region has the DNA TGTGCCAGCAGTTTGATCGGCCGCCAGGGGGGTGGCTACACCTTC.

V usage is TRBV7-7 and J usage is TRBJ2-7; D ambiguous. CDR1 is SSHAT, CDR2 FNYEAQ, per germline (reference sequence). The CDR3 is made up of 13 amino acids. Trimming shortened V by 3 bases and J by 0 bases, and 6 bases separated the two germline ends. The CDR3 DNA reads TGTGCCAGCAGCTTGAGTCCCTCCTACGAGCAGTACTTC. This codes for CASSLSPSYEQYF. The full variable domain, rest sourced from reference TRBV7-7 and TRBJ2-7, is GAGVSQSPRYKVTKRGQDVTLRCDPISSHATLYWYQQALGQGPEFLTYFNYEAQPDKSGLPSDRFSAERPEGSISTLTIQRTEQRDSAMYRCASSLSPSYEQYFGPGTRLTVT.

In nucleotides, the CDR3 is TGTGCCAGCAGCCCAGGACAGGTGGAGCCCCAGCATTTT. Its translation: CASSPGQVEPQHF. V gene TRBV7-9 combines with J gene TRBJ1-5; 7 bases are a match to TRBD1. CDR1 is SEHNR and CDR2 is FQNEAQ in the germline V gene (reference sequence). The CDR3 sequence is 13 residues long. J gave up 8 bases and V 5 bases, and 6 bases lay outside the gene matches.

The chain combines TRBV27 with TRBJ1-2; maybe TRBD1 (6 bases). Between the trimmed V and J ends, which lost 0 bases and 4 bases, there was a span of 9 bases. CDR1 and CDR2 from the germline V gene are MNHEY and SMNVEV (reference sequence). The CDR3 length is 14 residues. This CDR3 reads CASSLSGQLYGYTF. As DNA, the CDR3 is TGTGCCAGCAGTTTATCAGGACAGCTCTATGGCTACACCTTC.

The rearrangement joins TRBV28 to TRBJ1-4, with D tentatively TRBD1 (5 bases). Germline assignment: CDR1 MDHEN and CDR2 SYDVKM. Between the trimmed V and J ends, which lost 10 bases and 6 bases, there was a span of 18 bases. The CDR3 has 14 amino acids. CDR3 nucleotide sequence: TGTGCCACCTCGGGAGACAGCGAATATGAAAAACTGTTTTTT. This codes for CATSGDSEYEKLFF. The variable domain in full, with the rest retrieved from reference TRBV28 and TRBJ1-4, is DVKVTQSSRYLVKRTGEKVFLECVQDMDHENMFWYRQDPGLGLRLIYFSYDVKMKEKGDIPEGYSVSREKKERFSLILESASTNQTSMYLCATSGDSEYEKLFFGSGTQLSVL.

The chain has TRBV2 and TRBJ1-2; 8 bases match TRBD1. There are 12 residues in the CDR3. The germline V gene encodes CDR1 SNHLY and CDR2 FYNNEI. With 1 base clipped from V and 14 bases from J, the junction kept 6 bases outside the gene matches. For the CDR3, the DNA is TGTGCCAGCAGTGAAGGGACAGGGAGGTGGACCTTC. Translated: CASSEGTGRWTF.

The genes are TRBV6-4 and TRBJ2-3; D is uncertain. Trimming pared 2 bases from V and 0 bases from J, leaving 9 bases between. This CDR3 is built from 15 residues. Looked up from germline, CDR1 is MRHNA and CDR2 is SNTAGT. The CDR3 spells CASSDKTASTDTQYF. The CDR3 coding sequence is TGTGCCAGCAGTGACAAAACAGCTAGCACAGATACGCAGTATTTT.

This rearrangement joins TRBV4-2 to TRBJ2-7, with 8 bases that match TRBD1. This CDR3 region has 13 residues. V shed 5 bases, J shed 4 bases, and the junction held 4 bases outside the gene matches. CDR1 and CDR2 (germline): LGHNA, YNFKEQ. The CDR3 DNA is TGTGCCAGCAGCGCCCGGACAGGGTACGAGCAGTACTTC. Its protein is CASSARTGYEQYF.

This clone turned up a few times. This sequence joins TRBV10-2 and TRBJ1-1; maybe TRBD1 (5 bases). With 3 bases removed from V and 4 bases from J, the gap between germline ends came to 18 bases. CDR3 length equals 16 residues. Germline V gives CDR1 WSHSY, CDR2 SAAADI. DNA for the CDR3: TGCGCCAGCAGTGATGGGTTCAGGGAGGCACTCACTGAAGCTTTCTTT. Its protein is CASSDGFREALTEAFF.

J is TRBJ1-2 and V is TRBV9, with D maybe TRBD1 (6 bases). The V and J ends lost 3 bases and 0 bases respectively, with 9 bases between them. Germline loops: CDR1 SGDLS, CDR2 YYNGEE. This CDR3 has 14 residues. In DNA, the CDR3 is TGTGCCAGCAGCGGGACAGTTACTAACTATGGCTACACCTTC. This codes for CASSGTVTNYGYTF.

The chain links TRBV6-1 to TRBJ2-5; TRBD2 agrees at 9 bases. Per germline, CDR1 MNHNS and CDR2 SASEGT. This CDR3 has 13 amino acids. The ends lost 2 bases at V and 13 bases at J; junction bases unmatched: 8. The CDR3 DNA reads as TGTGCCAGCAGTGAAACAGCGGGAGGATCTCGGTACTTC. Translation: CASSETAGGSRYF.

CDR3: CASGLSNLDTQYF. The CDR3, as DNA: TGTGCTAGTGGTTTGTCCAACTTGGATACGCAGTATTTT. This rearrangement joins TRBV12-5 to TRBJ2-3; D remains unclear. The CDR3 sequence is 13 residues long. The germline V and J ends were trimmed by 2 bases and 6 bases, with 9 bases remaining between them. The germline V gene has CDR1 LGHNT and CDR2 FRNRAP.

The V and J genes are TRBV7-7 and TRBJ2-3, with D tentatively TRBD2 (5 bases). Germline V gives CDR1 SSHAT, CDR2 FNYEAQ (reference sequence). The CDR3 length is 15 residues. Trimming removed 2 bases at V and 0 bases at J, with 9 bases between. This CDR3 is CASSLSGTSTDTQYF. CDR3 DNA sequence: TGTGCCAGCAGCTTAAGCGGCACTAGCACAGATACGCAGTATTTT.

The rearrangement joins TRBV6-1 to TRBJ1-2; 9 bases align to TRBD1. With 5 bases clipped from V and 6 bases from J, the junction kept 7 bases outside the gene matches. This CDR3 is built from 14 residues. Germline CDR1 is MNHNS and CDR2 is SASEGT. CDR3 in amino acids: CASSKTGQGHGYTF. The CDR3 DNA reads TGTGCCAGCAGTAAGACGGGACAGGGTCATGGCTACACCTTC.

V and J are TRBV4-1 and TRBJ2-3; TRBD2 matches 9 bases. The germline V gene encodes CDR1 MGHRA and CDR2 YSYEKL. With V trimmed by 5 bases and J by 2 bases, 5 bases remained unmatched. The CDR3 covers 15 residues. In DNA form, the CDR3 reads TGCGCCAGCAGCGGGATAGCGGGAGTCACAGATACGCAGTATTTT. Its translation: CASSGIAGVTDTQYF.

V is TRBV30 and J is TRBJ1-2; a weak D match, TRBD1 (6 bases). The CDR3 is made up of 14 amino acids. Germline V CDR1 and CDR2: GTSNPN, SVGIG (reference sequence). With 3 bases removed from V and 6 bases from J, the gap between germline ends came to 17 bases. The CDR3 DNA reads TGTGCCTGGAGGGGCAATACAGGGAGAGATGGCTACACCTTC. Amino acids: CAWRGNTGRDGYTF.

The CDR3 sequence: CASSPLRGYGFLQSEAFF. CDR3 bases: TGTGCCAGCAGCCCACTTAGGGGGTACGGGTTCCTACAGTCTGAAGCTTTCTTT. V gene TRBV7-8 combines with J gene TRBJ1-1, with D maybe TRBD1 (6 bases). The CDR3 runs 18 residues. V was clipped by 5 bases and J by 6 bases, with 28 bases between them. The V gene's germline CDR1 is SGHVS and CDR2 FQNEAQ.

The CDR3 reads CATVSRAGYEQYF. For the CDR3, the DNA is TGCGCCACCGTTTCCAGGGCCGGCTACGAGCAGTACTTC. The J gene is TRBJ2-7, the V gene TRBV10-2; D may be TRBD1 (5 bases). Germline V CDR1 and CDR2: WSHSY, SAAADI. The V end lost 10 bases, the J end lost 3 bases, and 16 bases lay between the germline ends. The CDR3 length is 13 residues.

The CDR3 loop is CASISTYEQYF. The CDR3 coding sequence is TGTGCCAGCATAAGCACCTACGAGCAGTACTTC. The chain uses TRBV6-1 and TRBJ2-7; D unclear. V gave up 7 bases and J gave up 2 bases, with 6 bases separating them. Germline CDR1 is MNHNS and CDR2 is SASEGT. The CDR3 contains 11 residues.

In its sample, this clone was seen a few times. The rearrangement uses TRBV23-1 and TRBJ2-5; TRBD1 aligns across 10 bases. TRBV23-1 is noted as an ORF with a role that remains uncertain. The length of the CDR3 is 17 residues. With 9 bases clipped from V and 4 bases from J, the junction kept 17 bases outside the gene matches. This CDR3 is CASDVLGPGTGVETQYF. The CDR3 coding sequence is TGCGCCAGTGACGTATTAGGGCCCGGGACAGGGGTAGAGACCCAGTACTTC.

This chain joins TRBV14 and TRBJ2-7, with TRBD1 identical over 11 bases. V shed 2 bases, J shed 5 bases, and the junction held 8 bases outside the gene matches. From germline, CDR1 is SGHDN and CDR2 FVKESK. The CDR3 totals 16 residues. CDR3 sequence: CASSQLRTGGLHEQYF. The CDR3 nucleotides are TGTGCCAGCAGCCAACTACGGACAGGGGGCTTGCACGAGCAGTACTTC.

V gene TRBV2 combines with J gene TRBJ2-5, with D hard to call. The CDR3 runs 15 residues. CDR1 and CDR2 from the germline V gene are SNHLY and FYNNEI. V was trimmed by 4 bases and J by 2 bases, leaving 14 bases between them. The CDR3 DNA follows: TGTGCCAGCAGTGTAGGTCTGGGCCGGCAAGAGACCCAGTACTTC. This codes for CASSVGLGRQETQYF. Supplemented by reference TRBV2 and TRBJ2-5, the full variable domain reads EPEVTQTPSHQVTQMGQEVILRCVPISNHLYFYWYRQILGQKVEFLVSFYNNEISEKSEIFDDQFSVERPDGSNFTLKIRSTKLEDSAMYFCASSVGLGRQETQYFGPGTRLLVL.

The chain couples TRBV6-5 to TRBJ2-1; 7 bases map to TRBD1. Germline CDR1 MNHEY, CDR2 SVGAGI. Trimming at V came to 6 bases and at J to 7 bases, leaving 9 bases not matched to a gene. There are 14 residues in the CDR3. For the CDR3, the DNA is TGTGCCAGCAGACCGCGACAGGGCTGGAATGAGCAGTTCTTC. Amino acids: CASRPRQGWNEQFF.

The rearrangement links TRBV19 to TRBJ2-5; possible D gene TRBD2, 6 bases. This CDR3 region has 13 residues. Deletions cut 8 bases from V and 3 bases from J, with 13 bases between. Germline CDR1 LNHDA, CDR2 SQIVND (reference sequence). This CDR3 is CASARDFEETQYF. DNA of the CDR3: TGTGCCAGTGCCCGGGACTTCGAAGAGACCCAGTACTTC.

CDR3 sequence: CASMAGSTDTQYF. The CDR3 coding sequence is TGTGCCAGCATGGCGGGGAGCACAGATACGCAGTATTTT. The chain employs TRBV6-6 and TRBJ2-3, with D possibly TRBD2 on 6 matching bases. This CDR3 region has 13 residues. In germline, CDR1 is MNHNY, CDR2 SVGAGI (reference sequence). Trimming shortened V by 7 bases and J by 0 bases, and 8 bases separated the two germline ends.